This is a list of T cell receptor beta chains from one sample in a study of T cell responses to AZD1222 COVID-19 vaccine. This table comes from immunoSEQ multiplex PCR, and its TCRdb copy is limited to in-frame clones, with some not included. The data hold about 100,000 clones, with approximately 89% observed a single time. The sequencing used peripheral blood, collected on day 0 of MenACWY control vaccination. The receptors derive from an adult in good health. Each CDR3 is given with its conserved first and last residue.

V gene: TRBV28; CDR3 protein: CASQASGGGQYF
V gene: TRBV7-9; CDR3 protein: CASRPAGGADTQYF
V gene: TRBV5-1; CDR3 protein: CASSSPTAPYEQYF
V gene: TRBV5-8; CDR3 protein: CASSLDSYQPQHF
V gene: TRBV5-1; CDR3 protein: CASSLTGTNTGELFF
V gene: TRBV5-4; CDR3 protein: CASSLLGLAGAYNEQFF
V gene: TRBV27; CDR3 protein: CASSLLFGDEQYF
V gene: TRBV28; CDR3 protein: CASSSPGQLSNPYEQYF
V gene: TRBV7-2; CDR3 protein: CASSPLAGDTGELFF
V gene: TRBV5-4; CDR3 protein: CASSIDGGRTVETQYF
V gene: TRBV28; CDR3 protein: CASRKGTGFSNQPQHF
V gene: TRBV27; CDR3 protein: CAPQGGGPNNYGYTF
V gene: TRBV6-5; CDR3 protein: CASSYSPRGADTEAFF
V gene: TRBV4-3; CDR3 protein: CASSQGRTGRQPQHF
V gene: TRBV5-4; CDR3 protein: CASSLGGGYQETQYF
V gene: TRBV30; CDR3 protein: CAWSRTGFGYTF
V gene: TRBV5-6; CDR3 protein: CASGVDSNQPQHF
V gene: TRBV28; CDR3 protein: CASRTTGSQPQHF
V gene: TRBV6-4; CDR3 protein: CASSPDRGIAGELFF
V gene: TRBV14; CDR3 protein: CASSQVKGWSAEAFF
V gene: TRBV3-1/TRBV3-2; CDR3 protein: CASSQDSSGVGTGELFF
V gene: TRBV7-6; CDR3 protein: CASSLDVGWSYEQYF
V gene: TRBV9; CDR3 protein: CASSVAALNTGELFF
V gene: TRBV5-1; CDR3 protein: CASSLTGRSNEKLFF
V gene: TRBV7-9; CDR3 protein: CASSFGGRVTYNEQFF
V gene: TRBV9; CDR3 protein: CASAKASGGAWNEQFF
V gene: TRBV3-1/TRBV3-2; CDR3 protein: CASSPTDGQYGYTF
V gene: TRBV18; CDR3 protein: CASSPPSGVQGETQYF
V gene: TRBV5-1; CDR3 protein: CASSLESSGINYEQYF
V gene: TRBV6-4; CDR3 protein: CASSDPRGFHNMTGGDAYEQYF
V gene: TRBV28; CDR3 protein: CASSLQATNEKLFF
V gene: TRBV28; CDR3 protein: CASASGSDNTGELFF
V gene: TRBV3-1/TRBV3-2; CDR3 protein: CASSRKTGTGTGNTIYF
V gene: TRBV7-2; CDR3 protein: CASSLAPGNPYEQYF
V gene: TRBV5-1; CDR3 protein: CASSPDGIVGNTIYF
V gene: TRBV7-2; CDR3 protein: CASSPGDRGREQYF
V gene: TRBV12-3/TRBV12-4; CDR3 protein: CASSSGTLEEQYF
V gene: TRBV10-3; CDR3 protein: CAISESAGSYGYTF
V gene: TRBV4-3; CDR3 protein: CASSQEGGSQNIQYF
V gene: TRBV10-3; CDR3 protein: CAINDPGRDSGNTIYF
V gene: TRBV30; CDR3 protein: CAWSVSPEATEAFF
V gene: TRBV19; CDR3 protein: CASSIEERANYGYTF
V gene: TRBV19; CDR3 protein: CASSTRVAGGTDTQYF
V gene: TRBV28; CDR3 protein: CASSFRYYYGYTF
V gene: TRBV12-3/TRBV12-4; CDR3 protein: CASSKPPGSTAFF
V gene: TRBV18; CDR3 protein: CASSPQSDREAFF
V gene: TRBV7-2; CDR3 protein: CASSLNGFNEKLFF
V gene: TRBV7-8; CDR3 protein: CASSLGLGSRDEQYF
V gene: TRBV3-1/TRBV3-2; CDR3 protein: CASSLRGHQETQYF
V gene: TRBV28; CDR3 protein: CASSSFVGAAFF
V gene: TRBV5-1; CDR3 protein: CASSFHWTGNTEAFF
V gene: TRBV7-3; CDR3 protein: CASSPRGVSYNEQFF
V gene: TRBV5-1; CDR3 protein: CASSPDSGGGRGYTF
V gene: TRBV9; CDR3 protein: CASSVTGYTGELFF
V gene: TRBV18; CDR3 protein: CASSQPPLRSYGYTF
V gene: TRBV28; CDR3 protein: CASNTEGAYDSPLHF
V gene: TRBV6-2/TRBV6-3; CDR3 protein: CASSQTGTSYEQYF
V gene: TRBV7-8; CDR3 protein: CASSLVGTGTGNEQFF